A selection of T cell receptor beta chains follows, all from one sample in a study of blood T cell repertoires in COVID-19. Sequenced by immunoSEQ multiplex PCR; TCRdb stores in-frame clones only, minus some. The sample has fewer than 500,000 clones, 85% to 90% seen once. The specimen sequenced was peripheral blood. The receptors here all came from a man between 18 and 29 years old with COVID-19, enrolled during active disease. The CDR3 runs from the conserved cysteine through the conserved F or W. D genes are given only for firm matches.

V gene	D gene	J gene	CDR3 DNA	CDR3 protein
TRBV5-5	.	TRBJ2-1	TGTGCCAGCAGCTTCCTAAGGAGTGAGCAGTTCTTC	CASSFLRSEQFF
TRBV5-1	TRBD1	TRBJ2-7	TGCGCCAGCAGCCTGGCGACAGGGGACTACGAGCAGTACTTC	CASSLATGDYEQYF
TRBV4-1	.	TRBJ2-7	TGCGCCAGCAGCCAAGGGACTACCTACGAGCAGTACTTC	CASSQGTTYEQYF
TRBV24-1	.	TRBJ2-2	TGTGCCACCAGTGAAACCTTAGGGGCCGGGGAGCTGTTTTTT	CATSETLGAGELFF
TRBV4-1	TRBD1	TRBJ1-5	TGCGCCAGCAGCCAAGATCCGACAGGGGGAGCTTATAGCAATCAGCCCCAGCATTTT	CASSQDPTGGAYSNQPQHF
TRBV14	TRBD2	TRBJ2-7	TGTGCCAGCAGCCAAGACAGGGGACTAGCGGGGCGCTCCTACGAGCAGTACTTC	CASSQDRGLAGRSYEQYF
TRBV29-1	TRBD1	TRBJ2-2	TGCAGCGTTGAAACCCGGGACAGCTCGAACACCGGGGAGCTGTTTTTT	CSVETRDSSNTGELFF
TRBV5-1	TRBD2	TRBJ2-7	TGCGCCAGCAGCTCGCTAGCGGGTGCGCCCTACGAGCAGTACTTC	CASSSLAGAPYEQYF
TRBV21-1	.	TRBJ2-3	TGTGCCAGCAGCAAAATGAAGCGGGAGCCCCGCTATGGCACAGATACGCAGTATTTT	CASSKMKREPRYGTDTQYF
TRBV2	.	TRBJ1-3	TGTGCCAGCGCCCGAGGGGGGGACACCATATATTTT	CASARGGDTIYF
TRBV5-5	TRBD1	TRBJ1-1	TGTGCCAGCAGGTCGACAGGGGACACTGAAGCTTTCTTT	CASRSTGDTEAFF
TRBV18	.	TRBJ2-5	TGTGCCAGCTCACCAAGCTTCGACAGCCAAGAGACCCAGTACTTC	CASSPSFDSQETQYF